Listed below are T cell receptor beta chains from one sample, sequenced in a study of T cell clusters in autoimmune cytopenias. Reanalyzing the multiplex PCR reads, TCRdb keeps one entry per CDR3 protein, without DNA. The sample's table shows more than 4,000 distinct CDR3 sequences. These data were likewise used in another study, on T cell repertoires in aging, cancer and after chemotherapy.

Sample: peripheral blood. Receptor source: a human donor in good health. CDR3s include the opening cysteine and the closing phenylalanine or tryptophan. The order of the fields is clone size, J gene, V gene, CDR3 protein. Clone size, where shown, is once, few, many, or a class for clones that have expanded.

NA TRBJ2-5 TRBV10-3 CAIRVAGGPRETQYF
medium-sized TRBJ2-3 TRBV27 CASRGSNADTQYF
NA TRBJ2-2 TRBV6-1 CAIRDSNTGELFF
NA TRBJ1-5 TRBV6-1 CASRPGQAGSGNQPQHF
NA TRBJ2-7 TRBV6-5 CASSYSYAGSEQYF
NA TRBJ1-6 TRBV27 CASSLSFSALGNKALHF
NA TRBJ1-4 TRBV12-3/TRBV12-4 CASSWLATNEKLFF
medium-sized TRBJ2-2 TRBV19 CASTWGPAGELFF
medium-sized TRBJ2-5 TRBV6-5 CASSYEREGETQYF
NA TRBJ2-7 TRBV29-1 CSVELGQAYEQYF
medium-sized TRBJ1-2 TRBV29-1 CSVENRGSYGYTF
NA TRBJ2-7 TRBV14 CASSHRDRSYEQYF
NA TRBJ2-7 TRBV30 CAWRERAAGGGRYYEQYF
NA TRBJ2-5 TRBV19 CASSPRVRETQYF
NA TRBJ1-1 TRBV30 CAWIPDNENTEAFF
NA TRBJ1-1 TRBV19 CASRPWGLLATEAFF
NA TRBJ1-6 TRBV20-1 CSANQGTGGNSPLHF
NA TRBJ1-3 TRBV27 CASSPSRGSGNTIYF